The present entry profiles one T cell receptor beta chain with its context. Using immunoSEQ multiplex PCR, the repertoire was profiled, and TCRdb retains in-frame clones only, with some absent. There are about 190,000 clones in the sample; approximately 88% occur only once, and around 7% lies in the top ten. This sample was taken from a study of blood T cell repertoires in COVID-19. CDR3 length: 15 amino acids. Germline CDR1 SGHRS, CDR2 YFSETQ. The V end lost 0 bases, the J end lost 1 base, and 11 bases lay between the germline ends. This sequence joins TRBV5-1 and TRBJ2-7, with a weak D call TRBD1 (5 bases). The source of this sequence is a man in his forties with acute or convalescent COVID-19. Sequences were obtained from peripheral blood. The CDR3 here is CASSLGAGLSYEQYF. The CDR3 DNA reads as TGCGCCAGCAGCTTGGGGGCAGGGCTGTCCTACGAGCAGTACTTC.